The rows below give T cell receptor beta chains drawn from one sample of a study of identical twins. TCRdb analysed the 5' RACE reads with MiXCR anew, one entry per CDR3 protein. The table shows 500,000 to 600,000 distinct CDR3 sequences, with about 20% occurring only once. The data were also submitted as part of a second study, on T cells expressing NK-cell markers.

The material sequenced was CD4+ T cells sorted from blood. Receptors were obtained from a woman younger than 30 in good health. Both conserved end residues are part of each CDR3. The order of the fields is clone size, D gene, V gene, J gene, CDR3 DNA, CDR3 protein. The D gene is left open where the match is weak. Clone size appears in some rows only: once, few, many, or a class for an expanded clone.

>few|TRBD1|TRBV6-1|TRBJ1-2
TGTGCCAGCAGCGACAGGGTTGGAGGTGGCTACACCTTC
CASSDRVGGGYTF
>few|NA|TRBV12-3/TRBV12-4|TRBJ1-2
TGTGCCAGCAGTGAAGGACCCGGGGTCCACTATGGCTACACCTTC
CASSEGPGVHYGYTF
>NA|NA|TRBV7-2|TRBJ2-1
TGTGCCACCGCATCCTACAATGAGCAGTTCTTC
CATASYNEQFF
>few|TRBD1|TRBV12-3/TRBV12-4|TRBJ2-3
TGTGCCAGCAGTTTGGGACAGACAGATACGCAGTATTTT
CASSLGQTDTQYF
>few|TRBD2|TRBV14|TRBJ2-7
TGTGCCAGCAGCCAGAGACTAGCGGGGGTTAACTACGAGCAGTACTTC
CASSQRLAGVNYEQYF
>NA|TRBD2|TRBV5-1|TRBJ2-5
TGCGCCAGCAGGAGGGGACTAGCGGGGTTGAGCGAGACCCAGTACTTC
CASRRGLAGLSETQYF
>many|TRBD2|TRBV12-3/TRBV12-4|TRBJ2-5
TGTGCCAGCAGTTTCGGGAGGGAGACCCAGTACTTC
CASSFGRETQYF
>NA|NA|TRBV7-2|TRBJ2-7
TGTGCCAGCAGCTGGGCCAGGGAGCAGTACTTC
CASSWAREQYF
>NA|TRBD1|TRBV4-3|TRBJ2-5
TGCGCCAGCAGCCCGGACAGGAGGTCGCAAGAGACCCAGTACTTC
CASSPDRRSQETQYF
>few|NA|TRBV6-5|TRBJ1-2
TGTGCCAGCAGTTCCGCCGTGCAGGTCTATGGCTACACCTTC
CASSSAVQVYGYTF
>NA|NA|TRBV5-4|TRBJ2-3
TGTGCCAGCAGCCCCGACAGGAGAAACACAGATACGCAGTATTTT
CASSPDRRNTDTQYF
>few|TRBD2|TRBV5-1|TRBJ2-7
TGCGCCAGCAGCTTGGGGACTAGCGGGAGTTGGAACTACGAGCAGTACTTC
CASSLGTSGSWNYEQYF
>few|TRBD2|TRBV20-1|TRBJ2-5
TGCAGTGCAGCGGGGAGCGGCGAGACCCAGTACTTC
CSAAGSGETQYF
>many|NA|TRBV2|TRBJ2-3
TGTGCCAGCAGCTCGACGACAGAATGGGATACGCAGTATTTT
CASSSTTEWDTQYF
>few|NA|TRBV9|TRBJ2-2
TGTGCCAGCAGCGTAAAGGGTCTCGTGAACACCGGGGAGCTGTTTTTT
CASSVKGLVNTGELFF
>NA|TRBD1|TRBV5-1|TRBJ1-1
TGCGCCAGCAGCTTGCAGGGGGCAGTCACTGAAGCTTTCTTT
CASSLQGAVTEAFF
>NA|NA|TRBV10-3|TRBJ2-3
TGTGCCATCAGTGAGAATCATCGGGATACGCAGTATTTT
CAISENHRDTQYF
>NA|NA|TRBV9|TRBJ2-1
TGTGCCAGCAGCGTCCGACCAGACACTGCTTACAATGAGCAGTTCTTC
CASSVRPDTAYNEQFF
>NA|TRBD2|TRBV10-3|TRBJ2-1
TGTGCCATCAGTGAGTCGGGACTAGCGTCCGGGAATGAGCAGTTCTTC
CAISESGLASGNEQFF
>few|TRBD2|TRBV7-7|TRBJ2-1
TGTGCTAGCGGAGCGGGATTCCTAAGTGAGCAGTTCTTC
CASGAGFLSEQFF
>few|TRBD2|TRBV5-1|TRBJ2-7
TGCGCCAGCAGTTTAGCGGGAGGGCCGGGGTACGAGCAGTACTTC
CASSLAGGPGYEQYF
>few|TRBD1|TRBV6-1|TRBJ2-7
TGTGCCAGCAGTAGGGACAGGGGAGAAACCTACGAGCAGTACTTC
CASSRDRGETYEQYF
>NA|NA|TRBV5-1|TRBJ1-1
TGCGCCAGCAGCCCGATTGGTGGGGGGGATGAAGCTTTCTTT
CASSPIGGGDEAFF
>few|NA|TRBV6-1|TRBJ2-1
TGTGCCAGCAGACCCCGGGAGTCCTACAATGAGCAGTTCTTC
CASRPRESYNEQFF
>NA|TRBD1|TRBV5-4|TRBJ1-2
TGTGCCAGCAGCTTGGAGGGCGACAGGGCGGGCTCTTTCTATGGCTACACCTTC
CASSLEGDRAGSFYGYTF
>NA|TRBD1|TRBV29-1|TRBJ2-1
TGCAGCGTTGGAAGGATGGGACAGCCCTACAATGAGCAGTTCTTC
CSVGRMGQPYNEQFF
>NA|NA|TRBV5-1|TRBJ2-7
TGCGCCAGCAGCTTGGACAGGGTAGGTCACGAGCAGTACTTC
CASSLDRVGHEQYF
>many|TRBD2|TRBV6-5|TRBJ2-3
TGTGCCAGCAGTTACTCGAGACTAGCGGGACGCACAGATACGCAGTATTTT
CASSYSRLAGRTDTQYF
>NA|TRBD1|TRBV20-1|TRBJ1-1
TGCAGTGCTAGACCAGGGGGGGTCACTGAAGCTTTCTTT
CSARPGGVTEAFF
>NA|NA|TRBV11-2|TRBJ1-2
TGTGCCAGCAGCTTAGGACACCCGTATGGCTACACCTTC
CASSLGHPYGYTF
>NA|NA|TRBV18|TRBJ1-4
TGTGCCAGCTCACCCGGAGGGCGGGGTACCGAAAAACTGTTTTTT
CASSPGGRGTEKLFF
>NA|TRBD1|TRBV20-1|TRBJ2-7
TGCAGTGCGTCGACAGGGATCGGCGAGCAGTACTTC
CSASTGIGEQYF
>few|TRBD2|TRBV6-5|TRBJ2-1
TGTGCCAGCAGTTACCGGCCCAGCGGGGGGAGGAATGAGCAGTTCTTC
CASSYRPSGGRNEQFF
>NA|TRBD1|TRBV9|TRBJ2-2
TGTGCCAGCAGTAGTGACAGGGCGGCCGGGGAGCTGTTTTTT
CASSSDRAAGELFF
>NA|TRBD2|TRBV20-1|TRBJ2-7
TGCAGTGCTAGAGATCCCCGACCCGGGACTAGCGGGAGTAACGTCTACGAGCAGTACTTC
CSARDPRPGTSGSNVYEQYF
>NA|TRBD1|TRBV20-1|TRBJ1-3
TGCAGTGCCAACAGGGGACGGTCTGGAAACACCATATATTTT
CSANRGRSGNTIYF
>few|NA|TRBV6-1|TRBJ2-7
TGTGCCAGCAAGGTCACCACAAACGACTACGAGCAGTACTTC
CASKVTTNDYEQYF
>few|NA|TRBV6-5|TRBJ1-1
TGTGCCAGCAGTTACGGGGGGAGGTGGACTGAAGCTTTCTTT
CASSYGGRWTEAFF
>NA|TRBD1|TRBV12-3/TRBV12-4|TRBJ1-6
TGTGCCAGCAGCCTAGCCGGGACAGGAGGATCACCCCTCCACTTT
CASSLAGTGGSPLHF
>NA|TRBD1|TRBV27|TRBJ1-2
TGTGCCAGCAGGCCGATGGGACAGGGAAACTATGGCTACACCTTC
CASRPMGQGNYGYTF
>few|TRBD1|TRBV12-3/TRBV12-4|TRBJ2-2
TGTGCCAGCAGTTTCCGGGACAGAGCTACCGGGGAGCTGTTTTTT
CASSFRDRATGELFF
>many|NA|TRBV12-3/TRBV12-4|TRBJ2-1
TGTGCCAGCAGGGACATACCGTCCCCAAATGAGCAGTTCTTC
CASRDIPSPNEQFF
>NA|NA|TRBV5-1|TRBJ1-1
TGCGCCAGCAGCTTGGACGAAAAGGTATCCGCCGCTTTCTTT
CASSLDEKVSAAFF
>NA|NA|TRBV7-2|TRBJ2-5
TGTGCCAGCAGCTTTTCAGTTACCCAAGAGACCCAGTACTTC
CASSFSVTQETQYF
>NA|NA|TRBV19|TRBJ2-3
TGTGCCACGCGTTCCCTAGCCGCCGGGGCAGATACGCAGTATTTT
CATRSLAAGADTQYF
>few|NA|TRBV7-2|TRBJ1-5
TGTGCCAGCAGCCCCGCTCTCTATCAGCCCCAGCATTTT
CASSPALYQPQHF
>few|NA|TRBV6-5|TRBJ1-1
TGTGCCAGCAGTTACTCGGAGGGAGATACTGAAGCTTTCTTT
CASSYSEGDTEAFF
>NA|NA|TRBV6-6|TRBJ1-6
TGTGCCAGCAGCCTCAACCCAGACCCCCTCCACTTT
CASSLNPDPLHF
>many|TRBD2|TRBV2|TRBJ2-5
TGTGCCAGCAGTTTTAGCGGGGAGACCCAGTACTTC
CASSFSGETQYF
>NA|NA|TRBV9|TRBJ1-4
TGTGCCAGCAGCGCAGGGAATTCGGCTAATGAAAAACTGTTTTTT
CASSAGNSANEKLFF
>few|TRBD1|TRBV7-9|TRBJ1-1
TGTGCCAGCAGCCCTCAAGGGGGCGAGGGTACTGAAGCTTTCTTT
CASSPQGGEGTEAFF
>many|NA|TRBV29-1|TRBJ2-3
TGCAGCGTCGGCGATACGCAGTATTTT
CSVGDTQYF
>NA|TRBD2|TRBV4-1|TRBJ2-1
TGCGCCAGCAGCCTCTCACTCGGCGGGGGGGCTTACAATGAGCAGTTCTTC
CASSLSLGGGAYNEQFF
>NA|NA|TRBV7-8|TRBJ1-1
TGTGCCAGCAGCCAACAGATGAACACTGAAGCTTTCTTT
CASSQQMNTEAFF
>NA|NA|TRBV5-4|TRBJ1-1
TGTGCCAGCAGCTCTCAGGCTGGTACTGAAGCTTTCTTT
CASSSQAGTEAFF
>NA|NA|TRBV6-5|TRBJ1-1
TGTGCCAGCAGTTACGGCAGGGGCACTGAAGCTTTCTTT
CASSYGRGTEAFF
>NA|NA|TRBV9|TRBJ2-3
TGTGCCAGCAGCGTAGTTGACACAGATACGCAGTATTTT
CASSVVDTDTQYF
>NA|NA|TRBV5-1|TRBJ1-2
TGCGCCAGCAGGGATTTTGGAAGAGTCGAGGGCTACACCTTC
CASRDFGRVEGYTF